The next 10 T cell receptor beta chains were all read from a single sample in a study of T cell responses to AZD1222 COVID-19 vaccine. Clones were sequenced by immunoSEQ multiplex PCR, and TCRdb holds only the in-frame ones, with some missing. The sample includes 85,000 to 90,000 clones, 90% seen only once; the top ten take approximately 3%. Sequenced material: peripheral blood, taken on day 0 of AZD1222 vaccination. Receptors were obtained from an adult in good health.

The gene calls are TRBV2 and TRBJ1-1; D call uncertain. Germline-derived CDR1 and CDR2 are SNHLY and FYNNEI. Trimming removed 7 bases at V and 1 base at J, with 4 bases between. This CDR3 spans 11 amino acids. CDR3 in DNA: TGTGCCAGCAAAGGGAACACTGAAGCTTTCTTT. Its translation is CASKGNTEAFF.

This rearrangement joins TRBV7-8 to TRBJ1-4; D might be TRBD1 (6 bases). This CDR3 is 16 amino acids long. V was cut by 5 bases and J by 1 base, with 14 bases left in between. CDR1 is SGHVS, CDR2 FQNEAQ, per germline. CDR3 amino acids: CASSPSTRGTNEKLFF. CDR3 nucleotides: TGTGCCAGCAGCCCAAGCACCAGGGGAACTAATGAAAAACTGTTTTTT.

The gene calls are TRBV5-8 and TRBJ2-1; 8 bases map to TRBD1. Germline values: CDR1 SGHTS, CDR2 YDEGEE. Trimming at V came to 4 bases and at J to 2 bases, leaving 5 bases not matched to a gene. The CDR3 has 15 amino acids. The CDR3, as DNA: TGTGCCAGCAGCACCGACAGGGGCCCCTACAATGAGCAGTTCTTC. Translated: CASSTDRGPYNEQFF.

The chain has TRBV3-1 (or the pseudogene TRBV3-2) and TRBJ1-2; no definite D call. The germline V gene encodes CDR1 LGHDT and CDR2 YNNKEL (reference sequence). This CDR3 contains 14 residues. V gave up 0 bases and J gave up 8 bases, with 13 bases separating them. CDR3 bases: TGTGCCAGCAGCCAAGATGTCGGCGTAGGGGGCTACACCTTC. Amino acids: CASSQDVGVGGYTF.

The chain combines TRBV7-9 with TRBJ2-2; 9 bases fit TRBD1. J was trimmed by 5 bases and V by 5 bases; bases with no gene match: 9. CDR1 and CDR2 from the germline V gene are SEHNR and FQNEAQ (reference sequence). This CDR3 contains 16 residues. In nucleotides, the CDR3 is TGTGCCAGCAGCCCGGGACAGGGACGGAAAACCGGGGAGCTGTTTTTT. Translating it yields CASSPGQGRKTGELFF.

The chain couples TRBV2 to TRBJ1-5; D may be TRBD1 (5 bases). Deletions cut 1 base from V and 2 bases from J, with 9 bases between. Germline V gives CDR1 SNHLY, CDR2 FYNNEI. This CDR3 is built from 15 residues. This chain's CDR3 is CASSEGPGRNQPQHF. The CDR3 DNA follows: TGTGCCAGCAGTGAAGGTCCGGGGCGCAATCAGCCCCAGCATTTT.

J is TRBJ2-7 and V is TRBV12-3 or TRBV12-4, with D tentatively TRBD1 (5 bases). The CDR3 extends over 12 amino acids. V was trimmed by 6 bases and J by 2 bases, leaving 8 bases between them. CDR3 residues: CASSRDPYEQYF. The CDR3 coding sequence is TGTGCCAGCAGCAGGGATCCCTACGAGCAGTACTTC.

This chain uses TRBV29-1 with TRBJ1-1, with TRBD1 as a possible D gene (5 bases). Trimming shortened V by 7 bases and J by 5 bases, and 14 bases separated the two germline ends. CDR3 length equals 12 residues. In germline, CDR1 is SQVTM, CDR2 ANQGSEA. The DNA for the CDR3 is TGCAGCGCCGACAACGGGGGAACTGAAGCTTTCTTT. Amino acids: CSADNGGTEAFF.

In its sample, this clone was seen a few times. The chain couples TRBV3-1 (or the pseudogene TRBV3-2) to TRBJ1-5; a possible D gene is TRBD1 (6 bases). The CDR3 has 14 amino acids. CDR1 is LGHDT and CDR2 is YNNKEL in the germline V gene (reference sequence). Deletions cut 3 bases from V and 7 bases from J, with 13 bases between. CDR3 region: CASSQLQGGQPQHF. As DNA, the CDR3 is TGTGCCAGCAGCCAGCTACAGGGAGGACAGCCCCAGCATTTT.

The chain joins TRBV11-1 to TRBJ1-5; perhaps TRBD1 as D (5 bases). The CDR3 contains 15 residues. The germline V gene has CDR1 SGHAT and CDR2 FQDESV (reference sequence). V gave up 0 bases and J gave up 3 bases, with 9 bases separating them. For the CDR3, the DNA is TGTGCCAGCAGCTTAGCGCCCGGGGCCAATCAGCCCCAGCATTTT. Protein product: CASSLAPGANQPQHF.